This entry describes one T cell receptor (beta chain). These data originate in a study of immune characterization of retroperitoneal liposarcoma. Germline V lookup: CDR1 MNHNS, CDR2 SASEGT. J lost 0 bases, V lost 5 bases, and 7 bases had no gene match. The CDR3 totals 17 residues. MiXCR, applied by TCRdb to the PCR reads, yields one record per CDR3 protein. The table has about 12,000 distinct CDR3 sequences, over 45% seen once. This receptor was obtained from a female donor with retroperitoneal liposarcoma. The sequenced sample consisted of tumor tissue. V usage is TRBV6-1 and J usage is TRBJ2-1; 10 bases agree with TRBD1. The CDR3 loop is CASSKRGTGVSYNEQFF. The CDR3 region has the DNA TGTGCCAGCAGTAAAAGGGGGACAGGGGTCTCCTACAATGAGCAGTTCTTC.